This T cell receptor beta chain stems from a study of response to subunit inactivated influenza vaccine. Study-wide results and caveats: The authors suggested that every seasonal influenza vaccination recruits few new T cells.

Germline values: CDR1 SGHRS, CDR2 YFSETQ. The CDR3 has 16 amino acids. V was clipped by 3 bases and J by 8 bases; unmatched bases: 8. TCRdb reprocessed the RT-PCR reads via MiXCR and lists one record per CDR3 protein. The data show hundreds of thousands of distinct CDR3 sequences, about 7.6% seen once. This clonotype was counted at least ten times. Its antigen is not known. This TCR was recovered from a man aged 45-69 years who received an inactivated influenza vaccine. This material consisted of PBMCs from blood, taken approximately 25 months after vaccination. This chain joins TRBV5-1 and TRBJ1-6; 10 positions agree with TRBD1. Here the CDR3 DNA reads TGCGCCAGCAGCTGGACCGGGACAGGGGTGGATTCACCCCTCCACTTT. This encodes CASSWTGTGVDSPLHF.